A single sample is the source of the 12 T cell receptor beta chains below, sequenced in a study of T cells in Graves' hyperthyroidism and ophthalmopathy. Regions amplified from RNA transcripts were the TCR beta CDR3 regions. When the TCR CDR3 underwent first-round RT-PCR, the HTBI primer set was used. From the multiplex PCR reads, TCRdb called clonotypes with MiXCR, one entry per CDR3 protein. Of 370,000 or so distinct CDR3 sequences in the sample, 25% are singletons; the top ten hold around 67%. Sequencing was done on a sample of blood. Every receptor here comes from a man between 50 and 59 years old with Graves' hyperthyroidism.

Only a few counts were recorded for this clonotype. The chain recombines TRBV25-1 with TRBJ2-1; 7 positions agree with TRBD2. Germline V gene lookup returns CDR1 MGHDK and CDR2 SYGVNS. This CDR3 is 15 amino acids long. After removal of 3 bases from V and 7 bases from J, the junction contained 9 bases not matched to a gene. The CDR3 nucleotides read TGTGCCAGCAGTGAGTTAGGCGGGAGTCTGAATGAGCAGTTCTTC. Translated, it gives CASSELGGSLNEQFF.

This sequence joins TRBV7-2 and TRBJ1-1, with TRBD1 identical over 8 bases. V gave up 5 bases and J gave up 6 bases; unmatched junction bases: 11. The CDR3 has 15 residues. The germline gives CDR1 SGHTA, CDR2 FQGNSA. CDR3 region: CASSTQGARTAEAFF. In DNA form, the CDR3 reads TGTGCCAGCAGCACCCAGGGGGCGAGGACCGCTGAAGCTTTCTTT.

The rearrangement uses TRBV10-3 and TRBJ2-5, with TRBD2 as a possible D gene (6 bases). Looked up from germline, CDR1 is ENHRY and CDR2 is SYGVKD. V dropped 3 bases and J dropped 5 bases, with 13 bases sitting between them. There are 14 residues in the CDR3. The CDR3 region has the DNA TGTGCCATCAGTGAAGCGGGCCTAGCGGAGACCCAGTACTTC. Protein product: CAISEAGLAETQYF.

This clonotype was observed once. The chain uses TRBV19 and TRBJ2-1; TRBD2 agrees at 10 bases. Germline loops: CDR1 LNHDA, CDR2 SQIVND (reference sequence). The CDR3 is 16 amino acids. Trimming took 7 bases from V and 9 from J; bases not matched to a gene: 15. As DNA, the CDR3 is TGTGCCAGTAATCGAGGTGGAACTAGCGGGATCAGTGAGCAGTTCTTC. Translated, it gives CASNRGGTSGISEQFF.

The chain couples TRBV7-2 to TRBJ2-7; a possible D gene is TRBD2 (5 bases). CDR3 length equals 14 residues. The germline V gene encodes CDR1 SGHTA and CDR2 FQGNSA. V was trimmed by 7 bases and J by 3 bases, leaving 16 bases between them. CDR3 sequence: CASKSGEPNYEQYF. CDR3 bases: TGTGCCAGCAAGAGCGGAGAGCCCAACTACGAGCAGTACTTC. The full variable domain, completed using reference TRBV7-2 and TRBJ2-7, is GAGVSQSPSNKVTEKGKDVELRCDPISGHTALYWYRQSLGQGLEFLIYFQGNSAPDKSGLPSDRFSAERTGGSVSTLTIQRTQQEDSAVYLCASKSGEPNYEQYFGPGTRLTVT.

This clonotype appeared many times. The V gene is TRBV12-3 or TRBV12-4, the J gene TRBJ2-3; no definite D call. CDR3 length: 16 residues. V lost 2 bases to trimming and J lost 0 bases, with 12 bases between them. The CDR3 loop is CASSLRPGVSTDTQYF. CDR3 nucleotide sequence: TGTGCCAGCAGTTTACGCCCCGGCGTGAGCACAGATACGCAGTATTTT.

The rearrangement joins TRBV30 to TRBJ2-7; TRBD1 agrees at 7 bases. The germline CDR1 and CDR2 sequences are GTSNPN and SVGIG (reference sequence). V gave up 0 bases and J gave up 6 bases; unmatched junction bases: 5. The CDR3 length is 13 residues. The CDR3 here is CAWSVQTGLEQYF. CDR3 coding DNA: TGTGCCTGGAGTGTACAGACAGGGCTCGAGCAGTACTTC. Looking up the rest from reference TRBV30 and TRBJ2-7 gives the full variable domain: SQTIHQWPATLVQPVGSPLSLECTVEGTSNPNLYWYRQAAGRGLQLLFYSVGIGQISSEVPQNLSASRPQDRQFILSSKKLLLSDSGFYLCAWSVQTGLEQYFGPGTRLTVT.

This clonotype was seen ten or more times. The chain recombines TRBV7-3 with TRBJ2-5; 11 bases align to TRBD1. Germline V gene lookup returns CDR1 SGHTA and CDR2 FQGTGA. Germline trimming cut 4 bases from V and 5 bases from J; bases unmatched to any gene: 3. This CDR3 has 14 residues. CDR3 region: CASSSGQGVETQYF. CDR3 in DNA: TGTGCCAGCAGCTCGGGACAGGGGGTGGAGACCCAGTACTTC.

There are a few counts of this clonotype. The chain combines TRBV7-3 with TRBJ2-5; D gene uncertain. CDR3 length: 12 amino acids. Germline V lookup: CDR1 SGHTA, CDR2 FQGTGA. The germline V and J ends were trimmed by 5 bases and 7 bases, with 11 bases remaining between them. The CDR3 sequence: CASSTSAGTQYF. Here the CDR3 DNA reads TGTGCCAGCAGCACATCGGCCGGGACCCAGTACTTC.

This clonotype has just a few counts. The CDR3 here is CASSLESSGTPDTQYF. The CDR3 coding sequence is TGTGCCAGCAGCTTAGAGAGTAGCGGGACCCCAGATACGCAGTATTTT. The V call is TRBV7-6, the J call TRBJ2-3; 8 nucleotides agree with TRBD2. With V trimmed by 1 base and J by 4 bases, 7 bases remained unmatched. This CDR3 is 16 amino acids long. CDR1 and CDR2 (germline): SGHVS, FNYEAQ.

This clonotype was detected a few times. The chain is built from TRBV29-1 and TRBJ2-7; D not resolved. V was clipped by 4 bases and J by 3 bases, with 7 bases between them. Germline CDR1 reads SQVTM; CDR2 reads ANQGSEA. The CDR3 contains 11 residues. Here the CDR3 reads CSVGNGYEQYF. CDR3 nucleotides: TGCAGCGTTGGGAACGGCTACGAGCAGTACTTC.

This clonotype was counted between two and nine times. V and J are TRBV18 and TRBJ2-7; D is tentatively TRBD1 or TRBD2 (5 bases each). CDR3 length equals 15 residues. V lost 0 bases and J lost 4, with 13 bases in between. Germline V lookup: CDR1 KGHSH, CDR2 LQKENI. CDR3 amino acids: CASSPPDLGAYEQYF. The CDR3 DNA sequence: TGTGCCAGCTCACCACCGGACTTAGGGGCTTACGAGCAGTACTTC.